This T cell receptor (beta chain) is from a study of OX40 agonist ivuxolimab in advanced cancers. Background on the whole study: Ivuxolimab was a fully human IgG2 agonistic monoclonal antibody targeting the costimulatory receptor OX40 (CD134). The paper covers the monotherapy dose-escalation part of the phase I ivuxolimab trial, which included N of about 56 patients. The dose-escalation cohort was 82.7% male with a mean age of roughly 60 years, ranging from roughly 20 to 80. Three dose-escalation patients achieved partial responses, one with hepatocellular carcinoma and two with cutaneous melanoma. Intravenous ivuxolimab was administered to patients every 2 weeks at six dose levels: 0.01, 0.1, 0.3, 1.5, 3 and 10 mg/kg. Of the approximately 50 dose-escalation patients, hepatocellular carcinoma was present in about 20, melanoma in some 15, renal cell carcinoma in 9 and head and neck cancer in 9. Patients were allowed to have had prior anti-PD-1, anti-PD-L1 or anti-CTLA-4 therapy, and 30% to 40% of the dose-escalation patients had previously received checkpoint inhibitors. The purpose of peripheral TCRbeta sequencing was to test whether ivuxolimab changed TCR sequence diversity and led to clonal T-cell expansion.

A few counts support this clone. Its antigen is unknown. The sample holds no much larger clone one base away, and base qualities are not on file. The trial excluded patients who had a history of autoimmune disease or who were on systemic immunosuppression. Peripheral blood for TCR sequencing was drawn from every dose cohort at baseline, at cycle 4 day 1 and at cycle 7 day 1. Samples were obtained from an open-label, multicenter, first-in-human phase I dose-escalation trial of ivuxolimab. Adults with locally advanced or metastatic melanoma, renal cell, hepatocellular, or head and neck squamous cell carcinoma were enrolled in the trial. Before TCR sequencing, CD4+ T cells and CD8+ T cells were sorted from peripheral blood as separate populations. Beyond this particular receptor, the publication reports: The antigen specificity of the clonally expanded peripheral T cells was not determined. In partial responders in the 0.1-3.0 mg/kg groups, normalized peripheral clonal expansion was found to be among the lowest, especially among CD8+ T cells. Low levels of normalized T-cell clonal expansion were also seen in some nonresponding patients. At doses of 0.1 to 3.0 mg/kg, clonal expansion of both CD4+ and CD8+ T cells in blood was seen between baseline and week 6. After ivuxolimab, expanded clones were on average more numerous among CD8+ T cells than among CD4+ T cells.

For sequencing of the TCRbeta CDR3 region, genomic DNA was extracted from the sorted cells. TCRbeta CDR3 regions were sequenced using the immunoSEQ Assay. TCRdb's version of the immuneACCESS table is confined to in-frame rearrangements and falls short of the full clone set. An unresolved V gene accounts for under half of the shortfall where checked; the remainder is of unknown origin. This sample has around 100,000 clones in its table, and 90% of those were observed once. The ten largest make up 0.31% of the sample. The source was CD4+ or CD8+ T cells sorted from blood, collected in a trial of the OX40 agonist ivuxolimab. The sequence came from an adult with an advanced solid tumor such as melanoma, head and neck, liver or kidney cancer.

Here is the DNA: TGTGCCAGCAAAGGGACTAGCGGCTACGAGCAGTACTTC. Translated, it gives CASKGTSGYEQYF. The chain was built from TRBV4-2 and TRBJ2-7; 11 nucleotides in the junction match TRBD2. The V end gives up 7 bases and the J end 3 bases, leaving 2 bases in the junction not matched to a gene. Per the germline V gene, LGHNA is the CDR1 and YNFKEQ is the CDR2. From the cysteine through the phenylalanine, the CDR3 covers 13 amino acids. Only CDR3 DNA is held: 39 bases, read in frame from base 1.